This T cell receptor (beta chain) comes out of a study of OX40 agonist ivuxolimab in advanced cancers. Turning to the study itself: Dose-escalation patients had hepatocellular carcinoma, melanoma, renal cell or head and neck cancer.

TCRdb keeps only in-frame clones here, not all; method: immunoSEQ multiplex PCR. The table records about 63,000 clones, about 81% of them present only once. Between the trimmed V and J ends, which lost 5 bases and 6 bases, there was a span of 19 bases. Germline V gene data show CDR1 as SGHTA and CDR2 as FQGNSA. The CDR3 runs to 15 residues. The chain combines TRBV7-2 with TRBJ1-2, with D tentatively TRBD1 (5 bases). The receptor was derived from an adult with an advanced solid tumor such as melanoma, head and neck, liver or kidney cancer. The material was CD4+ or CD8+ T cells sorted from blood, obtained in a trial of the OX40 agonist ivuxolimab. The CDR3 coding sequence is TGTGCCAGCAGCCCCTTGAGACAGTTCGGCCATGGCTACACCTTC. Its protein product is CASSPLRQFGHGYTF.